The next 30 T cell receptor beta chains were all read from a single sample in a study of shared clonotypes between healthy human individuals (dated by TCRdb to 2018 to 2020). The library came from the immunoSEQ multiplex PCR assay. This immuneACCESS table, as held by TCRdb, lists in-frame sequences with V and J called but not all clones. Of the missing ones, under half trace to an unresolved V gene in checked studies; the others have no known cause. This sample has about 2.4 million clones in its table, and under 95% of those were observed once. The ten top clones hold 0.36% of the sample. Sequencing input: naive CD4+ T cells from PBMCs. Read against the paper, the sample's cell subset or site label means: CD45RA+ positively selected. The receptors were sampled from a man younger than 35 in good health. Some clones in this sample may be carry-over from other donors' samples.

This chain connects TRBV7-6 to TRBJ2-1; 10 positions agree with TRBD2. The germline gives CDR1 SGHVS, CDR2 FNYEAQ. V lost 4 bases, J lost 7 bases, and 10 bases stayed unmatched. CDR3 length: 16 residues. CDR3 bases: TGTGCCAGCAGCTCGGTTCTAGCGGGAGAGTCGAATGAGCAGTTCTTC. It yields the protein CASSSVLAGESNEQFF.

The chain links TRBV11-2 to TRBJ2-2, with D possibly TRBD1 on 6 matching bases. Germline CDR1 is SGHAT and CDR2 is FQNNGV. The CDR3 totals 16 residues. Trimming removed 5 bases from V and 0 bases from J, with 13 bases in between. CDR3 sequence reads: CASSRQGFANTGELFF. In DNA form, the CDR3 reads TGTGCCAGCAGCCGGCAGGGGTTCGCGAACACCGGGGAGCTGTTTTTT.

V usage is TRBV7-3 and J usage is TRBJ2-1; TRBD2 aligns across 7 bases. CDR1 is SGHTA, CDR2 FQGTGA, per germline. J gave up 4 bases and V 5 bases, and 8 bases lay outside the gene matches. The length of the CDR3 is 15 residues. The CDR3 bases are TGTGCCAGCAGCAAAGGACTAGTGGAATACAATGAGCAGTTCTTC. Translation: CASSKGLVEYNEQFF. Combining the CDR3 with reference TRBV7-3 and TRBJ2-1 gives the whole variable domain GAGVSQTPSNKVTEKGKYVELRCDPISGHTALYWYRQSLGQGPEFLIYFQGTGAADDSGLPNDRFFAVRPEGSVSTLKIQRTERGDSAVYLCASSKGLVEYNEQFFGPGTRLTVL.

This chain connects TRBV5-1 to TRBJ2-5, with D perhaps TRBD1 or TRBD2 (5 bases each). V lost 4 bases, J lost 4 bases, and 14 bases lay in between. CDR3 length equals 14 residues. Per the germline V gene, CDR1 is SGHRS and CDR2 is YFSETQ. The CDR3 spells CASSGGAGSETQYF. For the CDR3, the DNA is TGCGCCAGCAGCGGGGGTGCAGGATCAGAGACCCAGTACTTC.

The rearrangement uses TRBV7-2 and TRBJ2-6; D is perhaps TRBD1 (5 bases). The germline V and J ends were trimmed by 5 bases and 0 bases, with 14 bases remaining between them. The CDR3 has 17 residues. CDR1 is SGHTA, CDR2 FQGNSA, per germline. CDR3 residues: CASSPQTAFSGANVLTF. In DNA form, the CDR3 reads TGTGCCAGCAGCCCCCAGACAGCCTTCTCTGGGGCCAACGTCCTGACTTTC.

CDR3 in DNA: TGTGCCAGCAGCCAGGGAGGACCTTCCGGCACCATATATTTT. This gives the protein CASSQGGPSGTIYF. The gene calls are TRBV6-1 and TRBJ1-3, with D possibly being TRBD1 (5 bases). Deletions cut 6 bases from V and 9 bases from J, with 18 bases between. This CDR3 spans 14 amino acids. Germline lookup yields CDR1 MNHNS and CDR2 SASEGT.

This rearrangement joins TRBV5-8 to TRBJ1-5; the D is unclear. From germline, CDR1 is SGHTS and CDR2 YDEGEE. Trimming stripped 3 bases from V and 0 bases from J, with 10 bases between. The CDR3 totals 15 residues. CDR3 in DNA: TGTGCCAGCAGCTGGGTCCCGTATAGCAATCAGCCCCAGCATTTT. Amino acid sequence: CASSWVPYSNQPQHF. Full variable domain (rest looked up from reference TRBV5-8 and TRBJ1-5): EAGVTQSPTHLIKTRGQQATLRCSPISGHTSVYWYQQALGLGLQFLLWYDEGEERNRGNFPPRFSGRQFPNYSSELNVNALELEDSALYLCASSWVPYSNQPQHFGDGTRLSIL.

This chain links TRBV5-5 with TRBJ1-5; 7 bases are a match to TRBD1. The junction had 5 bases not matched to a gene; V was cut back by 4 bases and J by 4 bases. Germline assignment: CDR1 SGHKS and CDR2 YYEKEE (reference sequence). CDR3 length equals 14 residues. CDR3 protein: CASSRGQNNQPQHF. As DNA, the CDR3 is TGTGCCAGCAGCAGGGGACAGAATAATCAGCCCCAGCATTTT.

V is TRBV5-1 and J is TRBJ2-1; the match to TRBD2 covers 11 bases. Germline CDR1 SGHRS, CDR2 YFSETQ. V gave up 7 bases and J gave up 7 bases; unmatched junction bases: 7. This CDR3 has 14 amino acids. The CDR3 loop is CASCLAGGYNEQFF. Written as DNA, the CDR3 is TGCGCCAGCTGTCTAGCGGGGGGCTATAATGAGCAGTTCTTC.

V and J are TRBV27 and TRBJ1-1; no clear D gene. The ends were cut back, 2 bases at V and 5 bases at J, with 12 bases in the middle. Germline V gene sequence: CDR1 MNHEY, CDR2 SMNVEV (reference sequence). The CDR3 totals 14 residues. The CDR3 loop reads CASSLRGRETEAFF. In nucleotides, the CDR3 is TGTGCCAGCAGTTTACGGGGAAGGGAGACTGAAGCTTTCTTT.

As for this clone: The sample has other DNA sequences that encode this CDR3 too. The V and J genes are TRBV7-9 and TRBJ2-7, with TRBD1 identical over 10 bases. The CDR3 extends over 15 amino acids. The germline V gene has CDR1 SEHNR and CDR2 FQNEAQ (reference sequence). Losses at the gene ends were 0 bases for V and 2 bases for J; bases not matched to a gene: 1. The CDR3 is CASSLAGQGAYEQYF. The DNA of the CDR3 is TGTGCCAGCAGCTTAGCCGGACAGGGGGCCTACGAGCAGTACTTC.

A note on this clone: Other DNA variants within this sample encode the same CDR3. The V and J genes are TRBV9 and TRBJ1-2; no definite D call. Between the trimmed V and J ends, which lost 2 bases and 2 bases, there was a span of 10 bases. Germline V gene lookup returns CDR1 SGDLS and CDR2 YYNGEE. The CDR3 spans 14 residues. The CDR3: CASSVGSGNYGYTF. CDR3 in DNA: TGTGCCAGCAGCGTGGGATCGGGGAACTATGGCTACACCTTC.

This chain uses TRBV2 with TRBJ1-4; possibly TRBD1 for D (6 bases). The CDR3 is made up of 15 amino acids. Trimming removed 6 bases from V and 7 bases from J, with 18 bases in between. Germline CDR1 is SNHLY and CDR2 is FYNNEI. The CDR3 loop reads CASSPLLGGGEKLFF. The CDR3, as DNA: TGTGCCAGCAGCCCCCTTTTAGGGGGAGGTGAAAAACTGTTTTTT.

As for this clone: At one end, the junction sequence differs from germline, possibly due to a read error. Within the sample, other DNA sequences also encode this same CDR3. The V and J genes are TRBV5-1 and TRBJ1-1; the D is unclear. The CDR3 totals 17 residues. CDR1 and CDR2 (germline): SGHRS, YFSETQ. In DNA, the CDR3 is TGCGCCAGCAGCTTGGCCTTCGAACAGCCCATGAACACTGAAGCTTTCTTC. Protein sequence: CASSLAFEQPMNTEAFF.

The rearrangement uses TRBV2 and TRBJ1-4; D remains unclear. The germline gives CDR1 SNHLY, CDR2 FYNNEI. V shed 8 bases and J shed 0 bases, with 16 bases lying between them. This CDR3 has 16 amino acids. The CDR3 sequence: CASRRTKPTTNEKLFF. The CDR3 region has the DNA TGTGCCAGCCGCCGGACTAAACCCACAACTAATGAAAAACTGTTTTTT. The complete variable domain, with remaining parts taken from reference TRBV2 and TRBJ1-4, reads EPEVTQTPSHQVTQMGQEVILRCVPISNHLYFYWYRQILGQKVEFLVSFYNNEISEKSEIFDDQFSVERPDGSNFTLKIRSTKLEDSAMYFCASRRTKPTTNEKLFFGSGTQLSVL.

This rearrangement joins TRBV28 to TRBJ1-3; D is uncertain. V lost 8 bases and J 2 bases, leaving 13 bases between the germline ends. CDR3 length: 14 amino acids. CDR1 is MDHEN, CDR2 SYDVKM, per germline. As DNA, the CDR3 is TGTGCCAGCGGTGACCGGGATACTGGAAACACCATATATTTT. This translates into CASGDRDTGNTIYF. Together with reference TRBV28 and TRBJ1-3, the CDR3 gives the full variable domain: DVKVTQSSRYLVKRTGEKVFLECVQDMDHENMFWYRQDPGLGLRLIYFSYDVKMKEKGDIPEGYSVSREKKERFSLILESASTNQTSMYLCASGDRDTGNTIYFGEGSWLTVV.

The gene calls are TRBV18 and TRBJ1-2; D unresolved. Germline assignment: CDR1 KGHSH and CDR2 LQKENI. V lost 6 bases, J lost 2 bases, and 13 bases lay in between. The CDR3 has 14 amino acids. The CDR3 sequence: CASSPGWQNYGYTF. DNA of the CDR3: TGTGCCAGCTCCCCAGGCTGGCAGAACTATGGCTACACCTTC.

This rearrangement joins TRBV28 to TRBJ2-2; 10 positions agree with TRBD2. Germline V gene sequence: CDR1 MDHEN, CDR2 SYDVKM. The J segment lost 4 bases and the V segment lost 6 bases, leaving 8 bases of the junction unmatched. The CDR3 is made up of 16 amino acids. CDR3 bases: TGTGCCAGCAGGGGGCTAGCGGGAGACGGCACCGGGGAGCTGTTTTTT. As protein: CASRGLAGDGTGELFF.

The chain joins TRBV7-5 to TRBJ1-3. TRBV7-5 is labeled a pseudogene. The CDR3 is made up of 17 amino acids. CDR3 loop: CVRSLDLGGVSGNTIYF. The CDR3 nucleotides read TGTGTCAGAAGCTTAGACCTCGGAGGGGTCTCTGGAAACACCATATATTTT.

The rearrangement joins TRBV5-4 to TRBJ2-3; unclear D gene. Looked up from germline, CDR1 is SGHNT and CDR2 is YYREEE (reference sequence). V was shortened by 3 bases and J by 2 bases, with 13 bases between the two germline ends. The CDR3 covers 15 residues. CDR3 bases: TGTGCCAGCAGCTCGATTCCTACCCCCACAGATACGCAGTATTTT. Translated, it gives CASSSIPTPTDTQYF.

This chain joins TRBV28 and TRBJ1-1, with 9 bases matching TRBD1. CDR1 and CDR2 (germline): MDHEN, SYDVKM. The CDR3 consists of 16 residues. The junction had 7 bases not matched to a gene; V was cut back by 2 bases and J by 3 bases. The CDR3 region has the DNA TGTGCCAGCAGTTTACACAGGGGGCTAGGGGACACTGAAGCTTTCTTT. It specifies CASSLHRGLGDTEAFF. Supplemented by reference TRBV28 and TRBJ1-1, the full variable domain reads DVKVTQSSRYLVKRTGEKVFLECVQDMDHENMFWYRQDPGLGLRLIYFSYDVKMKEKGDIPEGYSVSREKKERFSLILESASTNQTSMYLCASSLHRGLGDTEAFFGQGTRLTVV.

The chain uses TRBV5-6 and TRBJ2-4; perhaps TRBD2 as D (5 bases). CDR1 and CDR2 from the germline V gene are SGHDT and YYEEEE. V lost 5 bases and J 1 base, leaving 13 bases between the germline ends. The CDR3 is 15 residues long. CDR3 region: CASSAPPGAKNIQYF. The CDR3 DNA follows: TGTGCCAGCAGTGCCCCCCCGGGGGCCAAAAACATTCAGTACTTC.

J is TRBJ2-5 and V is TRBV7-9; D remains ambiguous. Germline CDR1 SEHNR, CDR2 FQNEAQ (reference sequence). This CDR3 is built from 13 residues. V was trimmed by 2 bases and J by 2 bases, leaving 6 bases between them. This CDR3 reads CASSLLLQETQYF. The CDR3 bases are TGTGCCAGCAGCTTACTCCTACAAGAGACCCAGTACTTC. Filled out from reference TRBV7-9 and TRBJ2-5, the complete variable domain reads DTGVSQNPRHKITKRGQNVTFRCDPISEHNRLYWYRQTLGQGPEFLTYFQNEAQLEKSRLLSDRFSAERPKGSFSTLEIQRTEQGDSAMYLCASSLLLQETQYFGPGTRLLVL.

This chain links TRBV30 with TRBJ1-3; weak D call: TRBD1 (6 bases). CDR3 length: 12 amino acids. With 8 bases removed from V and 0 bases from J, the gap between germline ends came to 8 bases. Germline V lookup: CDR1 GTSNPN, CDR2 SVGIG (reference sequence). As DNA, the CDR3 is TGTGCCGGACAGAACTCTGGAAACACCATATATTTT. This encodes CAGQNSGNTIYF. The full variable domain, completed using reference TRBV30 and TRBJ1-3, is SQTIHQWPATLVQPVGSPLSLECTVEGTSNPNLYWYRQAAGRGLQLLFYSVGIGQISSEVPQNLSASRPQDRQFILSSKKLLLSDSGFYLCAGQNSGNTIYFGEGSWLTVV.

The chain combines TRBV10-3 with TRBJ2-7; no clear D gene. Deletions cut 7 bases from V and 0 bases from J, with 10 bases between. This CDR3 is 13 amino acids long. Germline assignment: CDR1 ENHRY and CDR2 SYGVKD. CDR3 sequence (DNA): TGTGCCATCAAGAGTGGCGACTCCTACGAGCAGTACTTC. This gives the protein CAIKSGDSYEQYF.

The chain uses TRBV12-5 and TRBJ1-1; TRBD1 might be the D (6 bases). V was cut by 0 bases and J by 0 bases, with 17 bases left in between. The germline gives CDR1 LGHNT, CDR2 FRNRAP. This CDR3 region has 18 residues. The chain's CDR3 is CASGLVHGGPEVNTEAFF. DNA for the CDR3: TGTGCTAGTGGTTTGGTACACGGGGGGCCGGAGGTGAACACTGAAGCTTTCTTT.

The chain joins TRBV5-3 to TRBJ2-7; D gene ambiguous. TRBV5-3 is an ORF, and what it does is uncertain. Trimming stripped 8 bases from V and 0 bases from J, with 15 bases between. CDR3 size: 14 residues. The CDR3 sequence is CASSPEFTSYEQYF. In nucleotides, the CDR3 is TGTGCCAGCAGCCCAGAGTTTACCTCCTACGAGCAGTACTTC.

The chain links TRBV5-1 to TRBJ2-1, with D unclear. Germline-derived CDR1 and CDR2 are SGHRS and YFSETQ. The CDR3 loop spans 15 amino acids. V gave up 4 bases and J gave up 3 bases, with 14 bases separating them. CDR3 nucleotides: TGCGCCAGCAGCGACGGACGAATCAACTACAATGAGCAGTTCTTC. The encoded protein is CASSDGRINYNEQFF.

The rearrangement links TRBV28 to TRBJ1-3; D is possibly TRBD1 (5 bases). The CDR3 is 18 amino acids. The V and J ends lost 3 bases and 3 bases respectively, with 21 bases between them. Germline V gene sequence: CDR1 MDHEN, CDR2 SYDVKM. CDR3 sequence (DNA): TGTGCCAGCAGTTTCTACAAGGGTATAAGGGGAGATGGAAACACCATATATTTT. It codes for CASSFYKGIRGDGNTIYF.

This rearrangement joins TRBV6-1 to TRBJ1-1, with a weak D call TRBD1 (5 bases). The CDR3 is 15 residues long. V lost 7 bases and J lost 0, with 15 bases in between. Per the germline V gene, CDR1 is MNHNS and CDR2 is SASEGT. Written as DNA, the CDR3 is TGTGCCAGCACTAGAGACAGAAACATGAACACTGAAGCTTTCTTT. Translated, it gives CASTRDRNMNTEAFF.